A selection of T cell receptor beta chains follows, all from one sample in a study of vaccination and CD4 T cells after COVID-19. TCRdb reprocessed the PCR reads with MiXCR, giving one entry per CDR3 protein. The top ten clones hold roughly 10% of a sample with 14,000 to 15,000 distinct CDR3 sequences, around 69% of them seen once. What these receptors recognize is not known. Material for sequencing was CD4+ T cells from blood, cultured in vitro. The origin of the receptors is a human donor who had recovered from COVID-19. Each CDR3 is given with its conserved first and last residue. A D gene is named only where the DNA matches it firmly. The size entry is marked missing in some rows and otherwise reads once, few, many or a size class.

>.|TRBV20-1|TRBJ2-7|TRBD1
CSASPTGVDEQYF
TGCAGCGCTAGCCCGACAGGGGTCGACGAGCAGTACTTC
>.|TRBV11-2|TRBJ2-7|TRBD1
CASSSDRGRSYEQYF
TGTGCCAGCAGCTCGGACAGGGGAAGGTCCTACGAGCAGTACTTC
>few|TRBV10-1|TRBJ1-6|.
CASRMGSPLHF
TGCGCCAGCAGGATGGGGTCACCCCTCCACTTT
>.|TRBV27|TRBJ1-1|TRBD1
CASTFRQGYSTEAFF
TGTGCCAGCACTTTTAGACAGGGGTATAGCACTGAAGCTTTCTTT
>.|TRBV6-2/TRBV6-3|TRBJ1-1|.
CASSSVPVAFF
TGTGCCAGCAGTTCCGTCCCGGTGGCTTTCTTT
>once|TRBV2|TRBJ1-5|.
CASSRDGFNQPQHF
TGTGCCAGCAGCCGGGACGGGTTCAATCAGCCCCAGCATTTT
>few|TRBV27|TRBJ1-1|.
CASIRFAGLNTEAFF
TGTGCCAGCATCCGATTTGCGGGGTTGAACACTGAAGCTTTCTTT
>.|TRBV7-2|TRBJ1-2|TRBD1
CASSHSGQGDYGYTF
TGTGCCAGCAGCCACTCGGGACAGGGTGACTATGGCTACACCTTC
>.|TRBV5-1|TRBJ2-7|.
CASSLVGGVKEQYF
TGCGCCAGCAGCTTGGTTGGGGGAGTCAAAGAGCAGTACTTC
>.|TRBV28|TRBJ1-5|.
CASRHPNQPQHF
TGTGCCAGCAGACACCCCAATCAGCCCCAGCATTTT
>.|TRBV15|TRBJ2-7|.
CATSRRGTEGEQYF
TGTGCCACCAGCCGTCGGGGGACCGAGGGAGAGCAGTACTTC
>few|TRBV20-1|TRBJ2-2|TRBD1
CSARKGQGTGELFF
TGCAGTGCTAGAAAGGGACAGGGGACCGGGGAGCTGTTTTTT
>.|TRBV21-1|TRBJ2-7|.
CASSTPIPEQYF
TGTGCCAGCAGCACTCCAATACCCGAGCAGTACTTC
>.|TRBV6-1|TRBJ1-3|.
CASSRLFGGNTIYF
TGTGCCAGCAGTCGACTCTTTGGGGGAAACACCATATATTTT
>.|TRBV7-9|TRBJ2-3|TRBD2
CASSALSGTADTQYF
TGTGCCAGCAGCGCTCTTAGCGGGACGGCAGATACGCAGTATTTT
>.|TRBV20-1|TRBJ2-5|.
CSARPPTAGRHGETQYF
TGCAGTGCTCGACCCCCTACGGCGGGTCGCCACGGGGAGACCCAGTACTTC
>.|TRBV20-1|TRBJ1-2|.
CSASARGGYTF
TGCAGTGCTAGTGCCCGTGGCGGCTACACCTTC
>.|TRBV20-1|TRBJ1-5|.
CSATNPREPGNQPQHF
TGCAGTGCTACTAATCCCCGGGAGCCGGGCAATCAGCCCCAGCATTTT
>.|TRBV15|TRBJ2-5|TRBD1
CATRGTVQETQYF
TGTGCCACCCGAGGGACAGTCCAAGAGACCCAGTACTTC
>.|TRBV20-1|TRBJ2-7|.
CSARSSGTPAHEQYF
TGCAGTGCTAGATCATCCGGGACCCCAGCCCACGAGCAGTACTTC
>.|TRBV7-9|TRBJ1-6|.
CASSLVVRGEGDSPLHF
TGTGCCAGCAGCTTAGTCGTCAGGGGCGAGGGAGATTCACCCCTCCACTTT
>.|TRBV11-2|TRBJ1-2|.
CASSSLRQPSYTF
TGTGCCAGCAGCTCCCTGAGACAGCCCTCCTACACCTTC
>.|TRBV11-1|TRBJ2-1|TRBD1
CASSRQGADNEQFF
TGTGCCAGCAGCAGACAGGGGGCAGACAATGAGCAGTTCTTC
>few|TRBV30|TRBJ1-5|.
CAWSALLGSQPQHF
TGTGCCTGGAGTGCTCTGTTGGGGTCTCAGCCCCAGCATTTT
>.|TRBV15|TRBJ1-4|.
CATSRDLRGGREKLFF
TGTGCCACCAGCAGAGATCTCAGGGGAGGAAGGGAAAAACTGTTTTTT
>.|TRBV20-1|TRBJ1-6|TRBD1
CSARTGTNNSPLHF
TGCAGTGCTAGGACAGGGACGAATAATTCACCCCTCCACTTT
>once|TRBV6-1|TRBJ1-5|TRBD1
CAGDPGGGNQPQHF
TGTGCCGGGGATCCAGGGGGGGGCAATCAGCCCCAGCATTTT
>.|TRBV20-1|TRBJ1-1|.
CSARDQFGTFKAFF
TGCAGTGCTAGAGATCAGTTCGGAACATTCAAAGCTTTCTTT
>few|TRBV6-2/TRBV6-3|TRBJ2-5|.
CASSLHETQYF
TGTGCCAGCAGTCTTCACGAGACCCAGTACTTC
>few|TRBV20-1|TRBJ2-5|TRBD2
CSAYRLAGGPRETQYF
TGCAGTGCTTATAGACTAGCGGGAGGCCCTCGGGAGACCCAGTACTTC
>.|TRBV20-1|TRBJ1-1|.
CSVTPEGSYTEAFF
TGCAGTGTTACCCCGGAGGGGTCTTACACTGAAGCTTTCTTT
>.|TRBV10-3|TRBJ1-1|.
CAISVSKGGARTEAFF
TGTGCCATCAGTGTCTCTAAGGGGGGGGCCAGAACTGAAGCTTTCTTT
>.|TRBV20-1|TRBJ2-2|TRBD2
CSARSLAGVVTGELFF
TGCAGTGCTAGGTCCCTAGCGGGAGTGGTCACCGGGGAGCTGTTTTTT
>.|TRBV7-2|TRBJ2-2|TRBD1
CASTQQGALNTGELFF
TGTGCCAGCACCCAACAGGGGGCTCTGAACACCGGGGAGCTGTTTTTT
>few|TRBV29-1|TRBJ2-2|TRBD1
CSVQRGGQGGIGELFF
TGCAGCGTCCAAAGAGGTGGACAGGGGGGTATTGGGGAGCTGTTTTTT
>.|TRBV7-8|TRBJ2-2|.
CASSSRRLVRGGELFF
TGTGCCAGCAGCTCAAGGCGACTAGTTAGGGGCGGGGAGCTGTTTTTT
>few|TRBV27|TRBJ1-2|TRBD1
CASGDRVHYGYTF
TGTGCCAGCGGGGACAGGGTTCACTATGGCTACACCTTC
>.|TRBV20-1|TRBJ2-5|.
CSGQQGTTSGTQYF
TGCAGCGGCCAACAGGGGACTACCTCCGGGACCCAGTACTTC
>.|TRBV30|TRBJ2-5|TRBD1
CAWSRTDRQETQYF
TGTGCCTGGAGTCGAACGGACAGGCAAGAGACCCAGTACTTC
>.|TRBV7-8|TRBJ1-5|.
CASSLLGPQHF
TGTGCCAGCAGCTTACTAGGGCCCCAGCATTTT
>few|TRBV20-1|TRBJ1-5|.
CSVRRAGRHQPQHF
TGCAGTGTAAGACGGGCGGGAAGGCACCAGCCCCAGCATTTT
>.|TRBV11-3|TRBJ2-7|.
CASSPGRSNYEQYF
TGTGCCAGCAGCCCTGGACGGAGCAACTACGAGCAGTACTTC
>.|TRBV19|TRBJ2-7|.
CASSSQVNSYEQYF
TGTGCCAGTAGCTCACAGGTGAACTCCTACGAGCAGTACTTC